One and the same sample provided the 21 T cell receptor beta chains below, sequenced in a study of shared clonotypes between healthy human individuals. Libraries were prepared by immunoSEQ multiplex PCR; TCRdb keeps only in-frame clonotypes and omits some of them. The sample includes about 490,000 clones, 70% to 80% of them seen just once. Sequenced material: PBMCs. The receptor source for this set is a woman aged 40-49 years in good health. Some clones in this sample may be carry-over from other donors' samples.

This clone was seen a single time. This chain connects TRBV18 to TRBJ2-7, with TRBD1 matching over 10 bases. V lost 2 bases, J lost 8 bases, and 6 bases stayed unmatched. Germline V gives CDR1 KGHSH, CDR2 LQKENI. CDR3 length: 14 residues. The CDR3 DNA is TGTGCCAGCTCACCAGACAGGGGGCTAGACAAGCAGTACTTC. Translating it yields CASSPDRGLDKQYF.

In its sample, this clone was seen a few times. This chain uses TRBV5-5 with TRBJ1-2; D may be TRBD1 (5 bases). Looked up from germline, CDR1 is SGHKS and CDR2 is YYEKEE (reference sequence). This CDR3 has 15 residues. Trimming left V 1 base short and J 4 bases short, with 14 bases between. CDR3 nucleotide sequence: TGTGCCAGCAGCTTGCAACAGGCTTCGCTCTATGGCTACACCTTC. Residues: CASSLQQASLYGYTF. The whole variable domain, remainder taken from reference TRBV5-5 and TRBJ1-2, is DAGVTQSPTHLIKTRGQQVTLRCSPISGHKSVSWYQQVLGQGPQFIFQYYEKEERGRGNFPDRFSARQFPNYSSELNVNALLLGDSALYLCASSLQQASLYGYTFGSGTRLTVV.

This chain joins TRBV18 and TRBJ1-1, with 12 bases lining up with TRBD1. Germline V lookup: CDR1 KGHSH, CDR2 LQKENI. This CDR3 spans 14 amino acids. V was clipped by 5 bases and J by 5 bases; unmatched bases: 3. CDR3 coding DNA: TGTGCCAGCTCATCGGGACAGGGGGCGACTGAAGCTTTCTTT. Translation: CASSSGQGATEAFF.

The chain recombines TRBV28 with TRBJ2-2; 8 bases match TRBD2. In germline, CDR1 is MDHEN, CDR2 SYDVKM. The ends lost 5 bases at V and 0 bases at J; junction bases unmatched: 2. This CDR3 contains 15 residues. The CDR3 DNA sequence: TGTGCCAGCAGTCCACTAGCGGCGAACACCGGGGAGCTGTTTTTT. It translates to CASSPLAANTGELFF.

The CDR3 region has the DNA TGTGCCAGCAGCCCGGCAGGGGCACAAAAGGGGCAGTACTTC. Amino acid sequence: CASSPAGAQKGQYF. This chain links TRBV2 with TRBJ2-7; tentative D call: TRBD1 (6 bases). The CDR3 is 14 residues long. Per germline, CDR1 SNHLY and CDR2 FYNNEI. The V and J ends lost 6 bases and 9 bases respectively, with 21 bases between them.

The V and J genes are TRBV7-3 and TRBJ2-3, with D hard to call. Germline CDR1 reads SGHTA; CDR2 reads FQGTGA. V dropped 5 bases and J dropped 2 bases, with 14 bases sitting between them. This CDR3 spans 15 amino acids. CDR3 in amino acids: CASSPLGTDTDTQYF. CDR3 nucleotide sequence: TGTGCCAGCAGCCCGCTCGGTACAGACACAGATACGCAGTATTTT.

This chain links TRBV30 with TRBJ2-1; TRBD2 matches at 9 bases. The CDR3 is 15 amino acids. J lost 8 bases, V lost 0 bases, and 8 bases had no gene match. CDR1 is GTSNPN, CDR2 SVGIG, per germline (reference sequence). CDR3 DNA sequence: TGTGCCTGGAGTGTCGGAGCGGGAGGTGGCGATGAGCAGTTCTTC. Its protein product is CAWSVGAGGGDEQFF.

The chain combines TRBV5-6 with TRBJ2-7, with 10 nucleotides matching TRBD1. The CDR3 spans 17 residues. Germline V gene sequence: CDR1 SGHDT, CDR2 YYEEEE. Trimming cost V 0 bases and J 3 bases; bases outside gene matches: 9. CDR3 sequence: CASSLAGWGQGYYEQYF. The CDR3 DNA reads TGTGCCAGCAGCTTGGCGGGATGGGGACAGGGGTACTACGAGCAGTACTTC.

The chain employs TRBV15 and TRBJ2-1, with TRBD1 matching 7 bases. The CDR3 extends over 15 amino acids. Germline lookup yields CDR1 LNHNV and CDR2 YYDKDF (reference sequence). With 1 base clipped from V and 5 bases from J, the junction kept 5 bases outside the gene matches. This CDR3 reads CATSRGGQGDNEQFF. The CDR3 bases are TGTGCCACCAGCAGAGGCGGGCAGGGGGACAATGAGCAGTTCTTC. Filled out from reference TRBV15 and TRBJ2-1, the complete variable domain reads DAMVIQNPRYQVTQFGKPVTLSCSQTLNHNVMYWYQQKSSQAPKLLFHYYDKDFNNEADTPDNFQSRRPNTSFCFLDIRSPGLGDTAMYLCATSRGGQGDNEQFFGPGTRLTVL.

V and J are TRBV4-2 and TRBJ2-1, with TRBD2 matching over 9 bases. CDR1 is LGHNA and CDR2 is YNFKEQ in the germline V gene. V lost 8 bases to trimming and J lost 7 bases; unmatched junction nucleotides: 15. This CDR3 region has 16 residues. The CDR3 is CASAGGRREGANEQFF. The CDR3 nucleotides are TGTGCCAGCGCCGGCGGGAGGCGGGAGGGAGCAAATGAGCAGTTCTTC.

This clone was picked up a small number of times. The rearrangement links TRBV30 to TRBJ1-3, with 7 bases matching TRBD1. Trimming removed 4 bases from V and 2 bases from J; junction bases left unmatched: 2. This CDR3 comprises 13 residues. CDR1 and CDR2 (germline): GTSNPN, SVGIG (reference sequence). Here the CDR3 reads CAWTTGPGNTIYF. In DNA, the CDR3 is TGTGCCTGGACGACAGGGCCTGGAAACACCATATATTTT.

The chain has TRBV7-3 and TRBJ2-7, with a possible D match to TRBD2 (6 bases). Trimming removed 0 bases at V and 5 bases at J, with 8 bases between. The CDR3 consists of 13 residues. Looked up from germline, CDR1 is SGHTA and CDR2 is FQGTGA. The CDR3 here is CASSLTGGDEQYF. The CDR3 coding sequence is TGTGCCAGCAGCTTAACAGGAGGGGACGAGCAGTACTTC.

This chain's CDR3 is CASSFPGSRGETQYF. CDR3 nucleotide sequence: TGTGCCAGCAGTTTTCCCGGGAGTCGTGGGGAGACCCAGTACTTC. The chain carries TRBV28 and TRBJ2-5, with D tentatively TRBD2 (6 bases). CDR3 length equals 15 residues. Trimming took 3 bases from V and 5 from J, leaving 16 bases between them. Germline CDR1 is MDHEN and CDR2 is SYDVKM.

The chain joins TRBV19 to TRBJ1-2; no definite D call. V dropped 8 bases and J dropped 0 bases, with 13 bases sitting between them. The germline gives CDR1 LNHDA, CDR2 SQIVND (reference sequence). This CDR3 is built from 14 residues. Here the CDR3 reads CASRDYGSNYGYTF. The CDR3 nucleotides read TGTGCCAGTCGCGATTATGGATCTAACTATGGCTACACCTTC.

V and J are TRBV15 and TRBJ2-6; D unclear. Trimming removed 0 bases from V and 2 bases from J, with 8 bases in between. This CDR3 is built from 16 residues. The germline V gene encodes CDR1 LNHNV and CDR2 YYDKDF (reference sequence). CDR3 nucleotides: TGTGCCACCAGCAGAGATAGGGCTACTGGGGCCAACGTCCTGACTTTC. This encodes CATSRDRATGANVLTF.

The rearrangement joins TRBV6-6 to TRBJ1-2; TRBD1 aligns across 7 bases. The junction had 7 bases not matched to a gene; V was cut back by 4 bases and J by 2 bases. Germline V gene data show CDR1 as MNHNY and CDR2 as SVGAGI (reference sequence). The CDR3 consists of 15 residues. Here the CDR3 reads CASSSDRTTNYGYTF. CDR3 DNA sequence: TGTGCCAGCAGTTCGGACAGGACGACAAACTATGGCTACACCTTC.

This clone was observed a few times. The chain employs TRBV10-3 and TRBJ1-2; no reliable D call. V was pared by 6 bases and J by 2 bases, with 10 bases between. Germline V gives CDR1 ENHRY, CDR2 SYGVKD. The CDR3 sequence is 13 residues long. The CDR3 nucleotides read TGTGCCATCAGAGAGGACCTAAACTATGGCTACACCTTC. This translates into CAIREDLNYGYTF.

This clone was seen a handful of times. The genes are TRBV29-1 and TRBJ2-7; D may be TRBD2 (5 bases). V was shortened by 5 bases and J by 6 bases, with 20 bases between the two germline ends. Germline V gene data show CDR1 as SQVTM and CDR2 as ANQGSEA. The CDR3 totals 14 residues. The CDR3 sequence is CSVTTGNRVSEQYF. In nucleotides, the CDR3 is TGCAGCGTTACAACCGGGAATAGAGTTTCCGAGCAGTACTTC.

The V call is TRBV7-8, the J call TRBJ1-2; D is perhaps TRBD1 (6 bases). This CDR3 comprises 14 residues. Germline assignment: CDR1 SGHVS and CDR2 FQNEAQ. The V end lost 6 bases, the J end lost 8 bases, and 19 bases lay between the germline ends. The CDR3: CASSPAGGAGGYTF. The CDR3 DNA sequence: TGTGCCAGCAGTCCCGCCGGGGGGGCTGGAGGCTACACCTTC.

CDR3 bases: TGTGCCAGCAGGAACAGGGGCTCTAACTATGGCTACACCTTC. This sequence encodes CASRNRGSNYGYTF. The J gene is TRBJ1-2, the V gene TRBV5-8, with TRBD1 matching 7 bases. Germline CDR1 reads SGHTS; CDR2 reads YDEGEE. With V trimmed by 5 bases and J by 0 bases, 4 bases remained unmatched. This CDR3 is 14 amino acids long.

CDR3 region: CASSQAGTSGSNEQFF. The CDR3 bases are TGCGCCAGCAGCCAAGCCGGGACTAGCGGGAGTAATGAGCAGTTCTTC. The chain recombines TRBV4-1 with TRBJ2-1; TRBD2 aligns across 14 bases. The CDR3 contains 16 residues. Germline V CDR1 and CDR2: MGHRA, YSYEKL. The junction had 3 bases not matched to a gene; V was cut back by 1 base and J by 7 bases.